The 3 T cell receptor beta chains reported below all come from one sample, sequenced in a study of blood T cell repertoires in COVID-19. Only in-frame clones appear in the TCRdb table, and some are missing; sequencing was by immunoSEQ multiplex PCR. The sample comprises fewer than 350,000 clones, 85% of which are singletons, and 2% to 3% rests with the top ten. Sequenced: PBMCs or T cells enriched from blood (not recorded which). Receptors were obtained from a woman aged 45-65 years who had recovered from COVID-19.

The CDR3 DNA is TGCGCCAGCAGCTTGCGCAGGGCACACGATACGCAGTATTTT. Protein sequence: CASSLRRAHDTQYF. The chain is built from TRBV5-1 and TRBJ2-3, with a possible D match to TRBD1 (5 bases). Per germline, CDR1 SGHRS and CDR2 YFSETQ. CDR3 length: 14 residues. With 1 base removed from V and 6 bases from J, the gap between germline ends came to 12 bases.

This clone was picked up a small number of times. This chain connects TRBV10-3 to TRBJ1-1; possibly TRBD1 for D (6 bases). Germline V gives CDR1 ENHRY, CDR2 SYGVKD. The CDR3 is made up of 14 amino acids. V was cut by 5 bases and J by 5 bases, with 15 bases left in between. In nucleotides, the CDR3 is TGTGCCATCAGTTTGACAGGTTCAGGGACTGAAGCTTTCTTT. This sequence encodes CAISLTGSGTEAFF.

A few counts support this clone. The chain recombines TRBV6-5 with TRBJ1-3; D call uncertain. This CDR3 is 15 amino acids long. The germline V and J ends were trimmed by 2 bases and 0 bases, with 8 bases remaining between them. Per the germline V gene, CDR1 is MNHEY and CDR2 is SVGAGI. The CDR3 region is CASSYEPISGNTIYF. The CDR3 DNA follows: TGTGCCAGCAGTTACGAGCCTATCTCTGGAAACACCATATATTTT.